The present T cell receptor beta chain was sequenced within a study of a mutant IDH1 vaccine in newly diagnosed glioma. Deletions cut 4 bases from V and 9 bases from J, with 17 bases between. This CDR3 is built from 14 residues. Germline CDR1 is SGHRS and CDR2 is YFSETQ. Sequenced by immunoSEQ multiplex PCR; TCRdb stores in-frame clones only, minus some. The table has tens of thousands of clones, 80% to 90% seen once. Described time point: baseline, week 1 (first vaccination visit). As to treatment: pre-vaccination baseline after standard-of-care therapy. This TCR came from a woman in her thirties or forties with glioma. This specimen was PBMCs, taken from a glioma patient treated with radiotherapy, temozolomide or both. This rearrangement joins TRBV5-1 to TRBJ2-1; D might be TRBD1 or TRBD2, each matching 5 bases. The CDR3 nucleotides are TGCGCCAGCAGCCCCCAGGACTCAGGGAGTGAGCAGTTCTTC. Protein: CASSPQDSGSEQFF.